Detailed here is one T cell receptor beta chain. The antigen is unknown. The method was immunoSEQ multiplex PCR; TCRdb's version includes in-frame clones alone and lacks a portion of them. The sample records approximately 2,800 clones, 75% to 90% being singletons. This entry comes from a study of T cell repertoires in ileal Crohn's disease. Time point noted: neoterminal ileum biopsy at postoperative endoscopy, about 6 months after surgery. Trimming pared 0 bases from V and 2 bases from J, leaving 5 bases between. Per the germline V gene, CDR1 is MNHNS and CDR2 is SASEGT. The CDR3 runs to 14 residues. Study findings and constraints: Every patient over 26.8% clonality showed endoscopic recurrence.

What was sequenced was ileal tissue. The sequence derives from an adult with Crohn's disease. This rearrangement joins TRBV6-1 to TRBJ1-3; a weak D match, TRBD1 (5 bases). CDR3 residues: CASSEARAGNTIYF. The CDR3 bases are TGTGCCAGCAGTGAAGCCAGGGCTGGAAACACCATATATTTT.